This TCR beta chain was sequenced for a study of cytomegalovirus exposure and HLA in healthy donors. CDR1 GTSNPN and CDR2 SVGIG come from the germline V gene (reference sequence). CDR3 length: 14 residues. Trimming cost V 3 bases and J 0 bases, with 12 bases left between them. The data were produced by immunoSEQ multiplex PCR, yet TCRdb's version contains in-frame clones alone and is incomplete. Here the sample spans approximately 60,000 clones, just under 95% being singletons. The sequencing sample was made of PBMCs. The receptor was isolated from a woman aged 18-29 years in good health and CMV-seropositive. The chain uses TRBV30 and TRBJ2-7; D may be TRBD1 (6 bases). CDR3: CAWSLQGFSYEQYF. For the CDR3, the DNA is TGTGCCTGGAGCCTACAGGGTTTCTCCTACGAGCAGTACTTC.